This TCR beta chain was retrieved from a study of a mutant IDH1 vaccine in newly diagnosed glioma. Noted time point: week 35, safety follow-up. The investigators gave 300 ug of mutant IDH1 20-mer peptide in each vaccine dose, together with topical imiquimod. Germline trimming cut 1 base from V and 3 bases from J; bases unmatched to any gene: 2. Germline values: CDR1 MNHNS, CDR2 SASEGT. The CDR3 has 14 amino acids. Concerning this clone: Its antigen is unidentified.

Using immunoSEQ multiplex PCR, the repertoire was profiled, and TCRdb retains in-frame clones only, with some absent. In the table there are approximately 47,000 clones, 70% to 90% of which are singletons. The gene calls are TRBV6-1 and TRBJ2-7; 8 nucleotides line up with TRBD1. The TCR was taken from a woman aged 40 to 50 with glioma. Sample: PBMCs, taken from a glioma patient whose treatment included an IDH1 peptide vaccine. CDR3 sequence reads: CASSEVDRDYEQYF. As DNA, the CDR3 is TGTGCCAGCAGTGAAGTGGACAGGGACTACGAGCAGTACTTC.